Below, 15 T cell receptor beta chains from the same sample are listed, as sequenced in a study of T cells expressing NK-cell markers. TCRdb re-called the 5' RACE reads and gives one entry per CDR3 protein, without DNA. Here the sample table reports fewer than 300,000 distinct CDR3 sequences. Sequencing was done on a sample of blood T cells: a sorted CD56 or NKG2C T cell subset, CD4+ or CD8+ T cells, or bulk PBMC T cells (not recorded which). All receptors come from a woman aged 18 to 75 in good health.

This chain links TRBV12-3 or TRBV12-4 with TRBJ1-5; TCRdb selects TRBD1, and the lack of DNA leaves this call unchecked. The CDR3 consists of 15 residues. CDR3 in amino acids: CASSPPGTGNQPQHF.

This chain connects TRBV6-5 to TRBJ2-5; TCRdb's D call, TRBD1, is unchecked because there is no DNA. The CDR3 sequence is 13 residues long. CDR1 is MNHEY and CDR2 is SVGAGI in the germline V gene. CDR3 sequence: CASSSGFRETQYF.

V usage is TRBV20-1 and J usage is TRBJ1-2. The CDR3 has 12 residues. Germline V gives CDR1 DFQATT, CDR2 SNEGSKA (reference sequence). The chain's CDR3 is CSAPRGNYGYTF.

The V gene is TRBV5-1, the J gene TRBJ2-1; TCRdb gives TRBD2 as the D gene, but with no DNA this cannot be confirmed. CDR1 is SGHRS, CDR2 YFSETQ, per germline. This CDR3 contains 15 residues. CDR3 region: CASSLVVAGGNEQFF.

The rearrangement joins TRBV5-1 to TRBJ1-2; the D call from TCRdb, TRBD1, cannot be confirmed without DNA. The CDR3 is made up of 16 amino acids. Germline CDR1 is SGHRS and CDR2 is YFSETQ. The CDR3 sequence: CASSLETAGGYYGYTF.

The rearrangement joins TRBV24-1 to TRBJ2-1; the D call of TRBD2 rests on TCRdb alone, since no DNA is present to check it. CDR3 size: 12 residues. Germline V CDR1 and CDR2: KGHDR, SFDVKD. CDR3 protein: CATSERADILFF.

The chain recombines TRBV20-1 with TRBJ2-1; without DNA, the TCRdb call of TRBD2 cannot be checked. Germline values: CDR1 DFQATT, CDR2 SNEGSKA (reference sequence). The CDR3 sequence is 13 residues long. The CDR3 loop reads CSARVAGRNEQFF.

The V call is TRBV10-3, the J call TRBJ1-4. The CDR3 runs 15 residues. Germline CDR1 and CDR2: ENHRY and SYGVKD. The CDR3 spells CAIRPGASTNEKLFF.

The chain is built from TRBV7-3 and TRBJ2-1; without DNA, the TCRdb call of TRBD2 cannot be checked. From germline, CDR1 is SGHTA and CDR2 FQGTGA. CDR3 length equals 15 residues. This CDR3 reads CASSLRLAGDNEQFF. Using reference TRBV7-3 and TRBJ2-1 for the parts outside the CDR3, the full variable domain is GAGVSQTPSNKVTEKGKYVELRCDPISGHTALYWYRQSLGQGPEFLIYFQGTGAADDSGLPNDRFFAVRPEGSVSTLKIQRTERGDSAVYLCASSLRLAGDNEQFFGPGTRLTVL.

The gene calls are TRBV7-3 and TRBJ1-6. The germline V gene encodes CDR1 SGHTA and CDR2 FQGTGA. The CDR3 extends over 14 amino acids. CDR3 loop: CASSLIGNSSPLHF.

This CDR3 reads CAWKLTGVRTEAFF. The rearrangement joins TRBV30 to TRBJ1-1; TCRdb's D call of TRBD1 is untestable without DNA. The CDR3 is 14 amino acids. Germline V gene lookup returns CDR1 GTSNPN and CDR2 SVGIG (reference sequence).

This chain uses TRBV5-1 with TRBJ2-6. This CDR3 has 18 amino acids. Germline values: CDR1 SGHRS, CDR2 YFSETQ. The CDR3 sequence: CASSLVPGPHSGANVLTF.

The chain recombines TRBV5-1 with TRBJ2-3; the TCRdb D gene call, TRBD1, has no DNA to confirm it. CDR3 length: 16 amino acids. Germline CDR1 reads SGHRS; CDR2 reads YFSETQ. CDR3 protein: CASSLDGQGLTDTQYF.

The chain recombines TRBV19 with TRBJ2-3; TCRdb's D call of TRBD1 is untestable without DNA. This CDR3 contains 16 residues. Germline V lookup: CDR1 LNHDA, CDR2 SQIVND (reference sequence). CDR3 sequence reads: CASNRGAGWIPDTQYF.

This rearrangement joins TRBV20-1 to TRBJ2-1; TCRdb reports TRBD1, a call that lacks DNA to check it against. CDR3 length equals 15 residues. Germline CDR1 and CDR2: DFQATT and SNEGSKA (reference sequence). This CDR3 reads CSALMGQGIYNEQFF.